A single TCR beta chain is shown here with its context. Its target is unknown. Trimming removed 5 bases from V and 5 bases from J; junction bases left unmatched: 9. The CDR3 loop spans 15 amino acids. Germline values: CDR1 MNHEY, CDR2 SVGEGT. This specimen belongs to a study of CD4 T cells in relation to SARS-CoV-2 and coronaviruses. Study overall: Convalescent donors were aged roughly 21 to 75, with median about 40 years.

Clones were read by immunoSEQ multiplex PCR, and TCRdb kept only the in-frame ones, dropping some. The sample has about 38,000 clones, more than 70% seen once. Overall study results and limits: Crossreactivity was assessed only for spike protein, not other viral proteins.

Roughly 10^5 naive or memory CD4+ cells were cultured with CEF peptides for around eleven days. This clonotype was obtained from an adult with COVID-19. V gene TRBV6-2 or TRBV6-3 combines with J gene TRBJ1-1, with 9 bases aligning to TRBD1. Material: naive CD4+ T cells from PBMCs, cultured in vitro. Noted subset: naive CD4+ T cells isolated by negative enrichment. The CDR3 sequence is CASSRGQGMWTEAFF. The CDR3 nucleotides are TGTGCCAGCAGTAGGGGACAGGGTATGTGGACTGAAGCTTTCTTT.